This paragraph covers one T cell receptor beta chain sequence. This clone was picked up one time. The clone's antigen remains unknown. Per-base quality was not reported, and no clone a single base away is much larger than it. This record comes from a study of cytomegalovirus exposure and HLA in healthy donors (dated by TCRdb to 2015 to 2018). Broadly, across the study: An earlier analysis of 587 of the donors reported approximately 260 Gb of sequence data and 95 million to 140 million unique TCR beta sequences obtained from around 170 million T cells. An early release that covered around 590 HLA-typed donors contained about 300 gigabases of sequencing data and tens of millions of unique TCR sequences. Among the roughly 400 genotyped donors, approximately 77% belonged to the genetic ancestry cluster associated with self-reported Caucasian donors. The study was designed to test whether signatures of past pathogen exposure could be identified by cataloging public T cell receptors. The T cell repertoires of 670 or so subjects were profiled by immunosequencing and related to cytomegalovirus serostatus. Along with the roughly 710-subject first cohort, a separate validation cohort of over a hundred different subjects was used. The study combined high-throughput TCR immunosequencing, statistical association of individual TCRs with disease status, and machine learning to predict cytomegalovirus infection status. A later analysis re-analyzed previously published TCR beta repertoires from several hundred donors and added high-resolution HLA genotyping to study TCR occurrence patterns. The later analysis used no new phenotypic data to find candidate immune exposures, relying instead on TCR beta sequences and their occurrence across donors. To decide whether each TCR beta V gene segment behaved as functional or pseudogenic, an earlier analysis of 587 of the donors relied on high-throughput TCR beta sequencing. Donor age, sex, ethnicity and CMV serostatus were compiled together with the repertoire data. A later genetic analysis used genome-wide SNP genotypes for 398 of the 666 donors, treating that subset as a discovery cohort. Every discovery cohort repertoire had been produced on one sequencing platform. Class I and class II HLA loci were covered by the typing at four-digit resolution. Typing coverage varied by locus: roughly 629-640 donors for A, B, C, DRB1 and DQB1; roughly 560 for DQA1; nearly 610 for DPA1; 400 to 480 for DPB1. Roughly 5 DR-DQ haplotypes were handled as single units for association and clustering, since linkage in the cohort was strong. On average, about 200,000 unique TCR beta nucleotide sequences were sequenced per donor among fewer than 500 genotyped donors of the cohort, with about 17% of those sequences being non-productive. Beyond this particular receptor, the publication reports: The only immune exposure information available for the cohort was CMV serostatus. HLA typing was unavailable for some donors at each locus, so association tests used only the typed subset. In a later genetic analysis, a missense DCLRE1C variant was associated with V-gene and J-gene trimming of TCR beta chains, and the association was replicated in an independent cohort. Because counts were too low, 15 to 20 rarely observed V segments, including chromosome 9 orphons, were left out of the earlier analysis of a few hundred of the donors. Most TCR sequences were observed very rarely across donors, whereas some public TCRs were present in many individuals. In vitro tests confirmed that a few of the cytomegalovirus-associated TCR beta chains recognize cytomegalovirus antigens. The classifier was reported to diagnose cytomegalovirus status with high specificity and sensitivity in both the original and validation cohorts. Most CMV-associated TCR beta chains appeared to be HLA-restricted in a later analysis, and the HLA associations seemed to be driven largely by CMV exposure. In a later analysis, HLA-associated TCR beta chains showed more clonal expansion and lower generation probabilities than non-associated chains that were equally common. In a later analysis, 16,951 TCR beta sequences were associated with specific HLA alleles at a false discovery rate of 0.05. A cluster of highly shared sequence variants was judged likely to represent a technical artifact of the sequencing pipeline. In this cohort, only TCR beta chains were sequenced, and detectable features were limited by the absence of alpha or paired-chain data. According to a later genetic analysis, donors in an Asian-associated ancestry cluster had fewer N-insertions in productive TCRs than the approximately 710-donor mean. The authors suggested that the approach could potentially be generalized to other disease states and immunological phenotypes. A further reported finding was that TCR beta sequences accurately predicted the HLA-A and HLA-B alleles for most subjects in the first cohort. The presence/absence analyses assumed that sequencing depth was roughly uniform across donors, and that assumption may not be true. Linkage disequilibrium might explain the correlated functional status among segregating V segments, but an unknown experimental factor could not be ruled out. In a later analysis, TCR association rates were found to vary across HLA loci, with the most associated TCRs seen for DRB1 alleles and the fewest for HLA-C alleles. A later analysis reported that several top co-occurrence clusters appeared linked to parvovirus B19, influenza, CMV and Epstein-Barr virus. Strong co-occurrence of HLA alleles, especially DR and DQ, made assigning TCR associations to individual alleles difficult. Broadly in line with IMGT annotations, most TCR beta V segments showed up in productive rearrangements about 87% or about 30% of the time in an earlier analysis of several hundred of the donors. A total of roughly 160 TCR beta chains were listed by the study as associated with cytomegalovirus. Some IMGT-functional V segments, including TRBV6-2 and TRBV6-3, could not be distinguished by the 87-base-pair reads and were therefore excluded.

The library relied on the immunoSEQ multiplex PCR assay. For the multiplex PCR, a mixture combining 60 forward primers for TCR Vbeta segments and 13 reverse primers for TCR Jbeta segments was used. The CDR3 region of rearranged TCR beta genes was amplified from genomic DNA by a multiplex PCR assay. On the Illumina HiSeq System, the amplified TCR beta libraries were sequenced as 87-base-pair reads. The source study handled its data this way. A later analysis counted approximately 76 million unique TCR beta chains across the 700 or so repertoires, and around 12 million of these chains were shared by at least two donors. To remove PCR and sequencing errors, raw reads were error-corrected and collapsed into unique sequences using a nearest-neighbor algorithm that merged closely related sequences. Alignment of CDR3 sequences to IMGT reference sequences was used to assign V, D and J gene segments. For a sequence to be retained, a match of at least six nucleotides was required to both a V gene segment and a J gene segment. Rearrangements were classified as productive when the CDR3 lacked stop codons and remained in frame with V and J, and all other rearrangements were classified as non-productive. CDR3 was defined according to IMGT convention as the region running from the second conserved V-encoded cysteine to the conserved J-encoded phenylalanine. Sequences without an unambiguous match to a single V gene segment were excluded from the earlier analysis of a few hundred of the donors. An earlier analysis of about 590 of the donors classified V segments as functional when productive rearrangements were above 56.7% and as segregating when the standard deviation between donors was above 5%. To diagnose cytomegalovirus status from the catalog of TCR beta chain sequences, a statistical classification framework was built. A later analysis assigned V and J genes by comparing TCR nucleotide sequences with IMGT/GENE-DB human TR gene sequences. Using the TCRdist pipeline, a later analysis assigned CDR3 sequences along with most-parsimonious VDJ recombination scenarios. In a later analysis, each TCR beta chain was defined by its CDR3 amino acid sequence together with its V-gene family, and reads without a unique V-gene family were excluded. As a way to deal with suspected cross-contamination and a sequencing artifact, a later analysis dropped hundreds of nucleotide sequences that were highly shared and had low generation probability. In a later analysis, a clonal expansion index was calculated for each public chain from normalized within-repertoire ranks of inferred template counts. In a later analysis, generation probabilities were computed using a VDJ recombination model fitted to out-of-frame rearrangements, and the results were checked against IGoR. In a later analysis, hypergeometric tests were used to score TCR-TCR, TCR-HLA and TCR-CMV co-occurrence, with a repertoire-size bias correction applied to TCR pairs. False discovery rates were estimated in a later analysis by permuting HLA or CMV assignments 20 times. In a later analysis, co-occurring TCRs were grouped using DBSCAN, with TCRdist sequence similarity added in when clustering inside HLA-allele-positive subsets. Co-occurrence clustering excluded repertoires with fewer than 30,000 or more than 120,000 public chains, plus five with anomalous nucleotide sharing. TCRdb took this table from immuneACCESS and kept in-frame rearrangements with V and J called. Such tables lack part of the clones; where checked against another copy, unresolved V genes explain under half of the gap, and the rest is unexplained. For V, J and clone size, that table is used; D and trimming come from the DNA. Here the sample has roughly 100,000 clones; about 70% occur a single time. The leading ten clones occupy roughly 3.2% of the sample.

The cohort was made up of roughly 670 healthy bone marrow donors. All cohort members were sampled while nominally healthy, although unrecorded immune exposures were likely present. The donor tested CMV seronegative and was one of the 352 seronegative cohort members. Each donor provided a peripheral blood sample, and peripheral blood mononuclear cells were used for TCR beta sequencing. The Qiagen DNeasy Blood Extraction Kit was used to extract genomic DNA from the blood cell samples. Here V drops 2 bases and J drops 9 bases, and the junction holds 4 bases not matched to any gene. The cysteine opens and the phenylalanine closes a CDR3 of 12 amino acids. The read is trimmed to its CDR3 DNA, 36 bases read in frame from base 1. CDR1 SGHNT and CDR2 YYREEE were looked up in the germline V gene (reference sequence).

Here the chain combines TRBV5-4 and TRBJ1-1, and 7 junction bases match TRBD1. This receptor was obtained from a man aged 25 to 45 in good health and CMV-seronegative. Sequenced sample: PBMCs. The CDR3 amino acid sequence is: CASSFDRVKAFF. The DNA sequence reads TGTGCCAGCAGCTTCGACAGGGTCAAAGCTTTCTTT.